This T cell receptor (beta chain) derives from a study of beta chain features in type 1 diabetes. General study results and limits: cDNA-based sequencing might over-represent cells highly expressing TCR.

Naive, central memory, regulatory and stem cell-like memory cells within the CD4+ compartment were sorted using CD45RO/CCR7/CD25/CD127/CD95/CD27. The whole isolated RNA underwent reverse transcription, so sequencing captured expressed TCRB transcripts. TCRdb's copy holds only in-frame clones and misses some; the assay was immunoSEQ multiplex PCR. The sample consists of a few hundred thousand clones, 15% to 20% of them appearing once. On this clone: Its antigen is unknown.

The CDR3 runs to 12 residues. Germline V gene lookup returns CDR1 SGHNT and CDR2 YENEEA. The V end lost 6 bases, the J end lost 1 base, and 6 bases lay between the germline ends. This chain links TRBV11-3 with TRBJ2-5; D is possibly TRBD1 (6 bases). The source material was naive CD4+ T cells from blood. This TCR was recovered from a woman aged 18-29 years in good health. CDR3 protein: CASRGAQETQYF. Here the CDR3 DNA reads TGTGCCAGCAGGGGGGCCCAAGAGACCCAGTACTTC.